A selection of T cell receptor beta chains follows, all from one sample in a study of blood T cell repertoires in COVID-19. Generated by immunoSEQ multiplex PCR, the TCRdb table keeps only in-frame clones and is missing some. The repertoire includes a few hundred thousand clones, 70% to 85% of them detected once, and less than 15% sits in the top ten. The sequenced material came from peripheral blood. The source of these receptors is a human donor in a cohort sampled during active COVID-19. CDR3s leave out the opening cysteine and the closing phenylalanine or tryptophan.

v_gene: TRBV15; j_gene: TRBJ2-3; CDR3aa: ATSRVGTGLTDTQY
v_gene: TRBV5-1; j_gene: TRBJ2-7; CDR3aa: ASSLGLVQGSYEQY
v_gene: TRBV11-1; j_gene: TRBJ1-1; CDR3aa: ASRNPREGGTEAF
v_gene: TRBV28; j_gene: TRBJ2-3; CDR3aa: ASSLWPLDREDDTQY
v_gene: TRBV28; j_gene: TRBJ2-5; CDR3aa: ASNGAGGPRETQY
v_gene: TRBV6-5; j_gene: TRBJ1-4; CDR3aa: ASRRGTEDNEKLF
v_gene: TRBV2; j_gene: TRBJ1-2; CDR3aa: ASSDDRGFYGYT
v_gene: TRBV19; j_gene: TRBJ2-5; CDR3aa: ASSILSFFETQY
v_gene: TRBV6-5; j_gene: TRBJ2-1; CDR3aa: ASSTWDNFNEQF
v_gene: TRBV28; j_gene: TRBJ1-1; CDR3aa: ASSSPRDRPNTEAF
v_gene: TRBV11-2; j_gene: TRBJ1-1; CDR3aa: ASSLDGAGYFTEAF
v_gene: TRBV5-5; j_gene: TRBJ1-6; CDR3aa: ASSLVSSDNYNSPLH
v_gene: TRBV20-1; j_gene: TRBJ2-7; CDR3aa: SASRSAVGAEQY
v_gene: TRBV13; j_gene: TRBJ2-3; CDR3aa: ASSLGSGQGKDTQY
v_gene: TRBV18; j_gene: TRBJ1-6; CDR3aa: ASSGDRGRNSPLH
v_gene: TRBV28; j_gene: TRBJ2-7; CDR3aa: ASSFSWGATYEQY
v_gene: TRBV5-1; j_gene: TRBJ2-7; CDR3aa: ASSSGTMYEQY
v_gene: TRBV11-2; j_gene: TRBJ1-6; CDR3aa: ASSLRSGGFKSPLH
v_gene: TRBV21-1; j_gene: TRBJ2-7; CDR3aa: ASSTKDSRSSYEQY
v_gene: TRBV6-5; j_gene: TRBJ2-3; CDR3aa: ASSYSLPRGTDTQY
v_gene: TRBV6-6; j_gene: TRBJ2-2; CDR3aa: ASSLGWGEVTGELF
v_gene: TRBV7-2; j_gene: TRBJ2-1; CDR3aa: ASSPTAGQGWEQF
v_gene: TRBV18; j_gene: TRBJ2-7; CDR3aa: ASSPQGPTGEQY
v_gene: TRBV15; j_gene: TRBJ2-7; CDR3aa: ATSRDPSDEQY
v_gene: TRBV18; j_gene: TRBJ2-7; CDR3aa: ASSPPRQGRFSREQY
v_gene: TRBV27; j_gene: TRBJ2-7; CDR3aa: ASSLRGGSIGIGSYEQY
v_gene: TRBV7-9; j_gene: TRBJ2-3; CDR3aa: ASSATSETDTQY
v_gene: TRBV14; j_gene: TRBJ2-1; CDR3aa: ASSQELAEGSSEQF
v_gene: TRBV30; j_gene: TRBJ1-2; CDR3aa: AWTVQGGWYT
v_gene: TRBV12-1; j_gene: TRBJ2-5; CDR3aa: ASSCGTEEKETQY
v_gene: TRBV6-1; j_gene: TRBJ2-1; CDR3aa: ASSGSLAGGPKGHEQF
v_gene: TRBV6-1; j_gene: TRBJ1-5; CDR3aa: ASSEKDRVMVQPQH
v_gene: TRBV7-9; j_gene: TRBJ2-7; CDR3aa: ASSLHPGAYEQY
v_gene: TRBV19; j_gene: TRBJ2-7; CDR3aa: ASSIVDRGPYEQY
v_gene: TRBV7-9; j_gene: TRBJ2-7; CDR3aa: ASSEPGESRVRGEQY
v_gene: TRBV6-5; j_gene: TRBJ2-5; CDR3aa: ASSYTSGRGETQY
v_gene: TRBV7-2; j_gene: TRBJ2-2; CDR3aa: ASSPRLAIYTGELF
v_gene: TRBV5-1; j_gene: TRBJ2-3; CDR3aa: ASSARPRGSGSTDTQY
v_gene: TRBV28; j_gene: TRBJ2-7; CDR3aa: ASTPNSYEQY
v_gene: TRBV11-3; j_gene: TRBJ2-5; CDR3aa: ASSVGRETQY
v_gene: TRBV19; j_gene: TRBJ2-7; CDR3aa: ASTITGQGGEQY
v_gene: TRBV11-2; j_gene: TRBJ2-3; CDR3aa: ASSLDFSGGTDTQY
v_gene: TRBV25-1; j_gene: TRBJ2-1; CDR3aa: ASMREGAYNEQF
v_gene: TRBV5-5; j_gene: TRBJ2-7; CDR3aa: ASSLSAYSYEQY
v_gene: TRBV10-1; j_gene: TRBJ2-5; CDR3aa: ASSRTGRRETQY
v_gene: TRBV18; j_gene: TRBJ1-5; CDR3aa: ASSPGQGGNQPQH
v_gene: TRBV24-1; j_gene: TRBJ2-3; CDR3aa: ATSEGQRNTDTQY
v_gene: TRBV4-1; j_gene: TRBJ2-1; CDR3aa: ASRQGSEQF
v_gene: TRBV7-2; j_gene: TRBJ2-7; CDR3aa: ASSLDSSSYEQY
v_gene: TRBV6-4; j_gene: TRBJ2-1; CDR3aa: ASSLLLLPSSYNEQF
v_gene: TRBV24-1; j_gene: TRBJ2-3; CDR3aa: ATSEGGTTDTQY